The 5 T cell receptor beta chains listed next were all sequenced from one sample in a study of T cell responses to AZD1222 COVID-19 vaccine. Here immunoSEQ multiplex PCR was the method, and the copy in TCRdb shows in-frame clones only, minus some. The sample consists of about 180,000 clones, 85% to 95% of them appearing once. Here the sequenced sample was peripheral blood, taken 28 days after the second AZD1222 dose. The receptors were sampled from an adult who received the AZD1222 COVID-19 vaccine.

This sequence joins TRBV27 and TRBJ2-1, with 12 bases fitting TRBD2. Germline trimming cut 3 bases from V and 9 bases from J; bases unmatched to any gene: 6. CDR3 size: 15 residues. CDR1 MNHEY and CDR2 SMNVEV come from the germline V gene (reference sequence). CDR3 residues: CASSFLLAGGLEQFF. CDR3 DNA: TGTGCCAGCAGTTTTTTGCTAGCGGGAGGGCTTGAGCAGTTCTTC.

The gene calls are TRBV24-1 and TRBJ1-1, with 9 positions matching TRBD1. The germline V gene encodes CDR1 KGHDR and CDR2 SFDVKD. V gave up 9 bases and J gave up 1 base; unmatched junction bases: 8. This CDR3 comprises 15 residues. The CDR3, as DNA: TGTGCCACCGACAGGGGGGGTGGTTCGAACACTGAAGCTTTCTTT. Its translation is CATDRGGGSNTEAFF.

V gene TRBV27 combines with J gene TRBJ2-7; unclear D gene. Trimming removed 11 bases at V and 2 bases at J, with 10 bases between. Germline values: CDR1 MNHEY, CDR2 SMNVEV (reference sequence). This CDR3 comprises 11 residues. The CDR3 bases are TGTGCCGGCCCCCCACCCTACGAGCAGTACTTC. It specifies CAGPPPYEQYF.

This clone was observed a handful of times. The same CDR3 also results from other DNA sequences found in this sample. The chain carries TRBV6-6 and TRBJ2-7; no clear D gene. The CDR3 has 12 residues. Deletions cut 5 bases from V and 0 bases from J, with 5 bases between. Germline CDR1 and CDR2: MNHNY and SVGAGI (reference sequence). Written as DNA, the CDR3 is TGTGCCAGCAGTCCGGGCTCCTACGAGCAGTACTTC. This sequence encodes CASSPGSYEQYF.

This chain links TRBV14 with TRBJ2-2; TRBD1 agrees at 8 bases. J was trimmed by 3 bases and V by 4 bases; bases with no gene match: 7. Germline-derived CDR1 and CDR2 are SGHDN and FVKESK. This CDR3 spans 16 amino acids. CDR3 in amino acids: CASSPHRGTDTGELFF. DNA for the CDR3: TGTGCCAGCAGCCCGCACAGGGGGACGGACACCGGGGAGCTGTTTTTT.